Following are 25 T cell receptor beta chains from one sample sequenced in a study of blood T cell repertoires in COVID-19. The method was immunoSEQ multiplex PCR; TCRdb's version includes in-frame clones alone and lacks a portion of them. The table has about 400,000 clones, roughly 86% seen once. The sequencing sample was made of peripheral blood. These receptors were collected from a human donor in a cohort sampled during active COVID-19.

The chain has TRBV7-9 and TRBJ1-2; possible D gene TRBD1, 6 bases. The CDR3 runs to 14 residues. CDR1 and CDR2 from the germline V gene are SEHNR and FQNEAQ (reference sequence). The germline V and J ends were trimmed by 1 base and 6 bases, with 12 bases remaining between them. The CDR3 region is CASSLGTVKDGYTF. The CDR3 DNA reads TGTGCCAGCAGCTTAGGGACAGTCAAGGATGGCTACACCTTC.

The chain carries TRBV6-1 and TRBJ2-5, with a tentative D call TRBD2 (7 bases). CDR1 is MNHNS, CDR2 SASEGT, per germline. CDR3 size: 16 residues. Trimming shortened V by 1 base and J by 6 bases, and 18 bases separated the two germline ends. CDR3 nucleotides: TGTGCCAGCAGTGAAGAAGAGGGGGGGGCAAGGAAGACCCAGTACTTC. Translated: CASSEEEGGARKTQYF.

V is TRBV19 and J is TRBJ1-3; tentatively, D is TRBD1 (5 bases). Germline-derived CDR1 and CDR2 are LNHDA and SQIVND (reference sequence). Trimming removed 3 bases at V and 1 base at J, with 19 bases between. This CDR3 contains 18 residues. CDR3 sequence: CASSMGPAGFGSGNTIYF. CDR3 nucleotides: TGTGCCAGTAGTATGGGGCCCGCGGGGTTTGGTTCTGGAAACACCATATATTTT.

The chain employs TRBV7-8 and TRBJ1-5; 7 bases align to TRBD1. CDR3 length equals 16 residues. The trim removed 4 bases at V and 7 bases at J, leaving 13 bases unmatched. The germline gives CDR1 SGHVS, CDR2 FQNEAQ. DNA for the CDR3: TGTGCCAGCAGCTCCGGTTTAGTAGGGGGCGGCCAGCCCCAGCATTTT. This sequence encodes CASSSGLVGGGQPQHF.

The rearrangement uses TRBV29-1 and TRBJ2-3, with 10 bases fitting TRBD2. The germline gives CDR1 SQVTM, CDR2 ANQGSEA. V shed 8 bases, J shed 0 bases, and the junction held 8 bases outside the gene matches. The CDR3 totals 15 residues. The CDR3 nucleotides read TGCAGCAGCTTAGCGGGAGGCCCTAGCACAGATACGCAGTATTTT. Its translation: CSSLAGGPSTDTQYF.

This chain connects TRBV30 to TRBJ2-7, with 10 bases identical to TRBD2. This CDR3 contains 13 residues. Germline CDR1 GTSNPN, CDR2 SVGIG (reference sequence). Unmatched junction bases numbered 6, after V lost 4 bases and J lost 6 bases. The CDR3 here is CAWTSGSLSEQYF. The DNA for the CDR3 is TGTGCCTGGACTAGCGGGAGTTTAAGCGAGCAGTACTTC.

This rearrangement joins TRBV6-2 or TRBV6-3 to TRBJ1-2, with D maybe TRBD1 (5 bases). Looked up from germline, CDR1 is MNHEY and CDR2 is SVGEGT. Trimming cost V 2 bases and J 5 bases, with 9 bases left between them. The CDR3 consists of 13 residues. CDR3 residues: CASSYVDSYGYTF. As DNA, the CDR3 is TGTGCCAGCAGTTACGTTGACAGTTATGGCTACACCTTC.

The chain links TRBV6-1 to TRBJ2-7; 8 bases are a match to TRBD1. Germline V gene lookup returns CDR1 MNHNS and CDR2 SASEGT. This CDR3 comprises 16 residues. V lost 4 bases and J lost 3; bases outside the gene matches: 11. CDR3 protein: CASSALPGQGGYEQYF. CDR3 DNA sequence: TGTGCCAGCAGTGCTCTCCCCGGACAGGGAGGCTACGAGCAGTACTTC.

V and J are TRBV5-1 and TRBJ1-6; D gene uncertain. The germline V and J ends were trimmed by 0 bases and 7 bases, with 14 bases remaining between them. Germline V gene data show CDR1 as SGHRS and CDR2 as YFSETQ. CDR3 length: 16 amino acids. CDR3 DNA: TGCGCCAGCAGCTTGGAATCCCAGGCGGGGAATTCACCCCTCCACTTT. Translation: CASSLESQAGNSPLHF.

This rearrangement joins TRBV7-8 to TRBJ2-7; 8 nucleotides agree with TRBD2. Trimming at V came to 1 base and at J to 0 bases, leaving 2 bases not matched to a gene. CDR3 length: 15 amino acids. Germline values: CDR1 SGHVS, CDR2 FQNEAQ. CDR3 residues: CASSLVLAASYEQYF. The CDR3 coding sequence is TGTGCCAGCAGCTTAGTACTAGCGGCCTCCTACGAGCAGTACTTC.

CDR3 in DNA: TGTGCCAGCAGCCAACTAGCCTACAATGAGCAGTTCTTC. This gives the protein CASSQLAYNEQFF. This chain connects TRBV3-1 (or the pseudogene TRBV3-2) to TRBJ2-1, with unresolved D. Trimming pared 2 bases from V and 2 bases from J, leaving 4 bases between. The CDR3 contains 13 residues. Germline lookup yields CDR1 LGHDT and CDR2 YNNKEL (reference sequence).

The genes are TRBV7-3 and TRBJ2-1, with D unresolved. Trimming removed 4 bases at V and 6 bases at J, with 7 bases between. The CDR3 runs 12 residues. Germline values: CDR1 SGHTA, CDR2 FQGTGA. The CDR3 DNA follows: TGTGCCAGCAGCTCCCCCGGCAATGAGCAGTTCTTC. Amino acid sequence: CASSSPGNEQFF.

The chain couples TRBV7-8 to TRBJ1-2; no reliable D call. Germline-derived CDR1 and CDR2 are SGHVS and FQNEAQ. CDR3 length: 14 amino acids. V was clipped by 1 base and J by 1 base, with 7 bases between them. The CDR3 reads CASSLGRSNYGYTF. Here the CDR3 DNA reads TGTGCCAGCAGCTTAGGGCGGAGTAACTATGGCTACACCTTC.

The chain joins TRBV7-9 to TRBJ2-7; D remains ambiguous. CDR3 length: 13 residues. Trimming shortened V by 4 bases and J by 4 bases, and 11 bases separated the two germline ends. The germline CDR1 and CDR2 sequences are SEHNR and FQNEAQ (reference sequence). The CDR3 DNA follows: TGTGCCAGCAGCTCAGCTAGGAGATACGAGCAGTACTTC. It yields the protein CASSSARRYEQYF.

V gene TRBV5-6 combines with J gene TRBJ2-3, with 10 positions matching TRBD1. Germline values: CDR1 SGHDT, CDR2 YYEEEE. This CDR3 contains 15 residues. The trim removed 2 bases at V and 6 bases at J, leaving 6 bases unmatched. This CDR3 reads CASSFPGQGPDTQYF. The CDR3 coding sequence is TGTGCCAGCAGCTTCCCGGGACAGGGGCCGGATACGCAGTATTTT. The full variable domain, rest sourced from reference TRBV5-6 and TRBJ2-3, is DAGVTQSPTHLIKTRGQQVTLRCSPKSGHDTVSWYQQALGQGPQFIFQYYEEEERQRGNFPDRFSGHQFPNYSSELNVNALLLGDSALYLCASSFPGQGPDTQYFGPGTRLTVL.

V usage is TRBV7-3 and J usage is TRBJ2-7; tentatively, D is TRBD2 (6 bases). The CDR3 runs to 13 residues. Between the trimmed V and J ends, which lost 5 bases and 3 bases, there was a span of 11 bases. Germline V gives CDR1 SGHTA, CDR2 FQGTGA. CDR3 bases: TGTGCCAGCAGCCAGGGACTGTTCTACGAGCAGTACTTC. Protein sequence: CASSQGLFYEQYF. Using reference TRBV7-3 and TRBJ2-7 for the parts outside the CDR3, the full variable domain is GAGVSQTPSNKVTEKGKYVELRCDPISGHTALYWYRQSLGQGPEFLIYFQGTGAADDSGLPNDRFFAVRPEGSVSTLKIQRTERGDSAVYLCASSQGLFYEQYFGPGTRLTVT.

The V gene is TRBV20-1, the J gene TRBJ2-7, with D possibly being TRBD1 (5 bases). The germline CDR1 and CDR2 sequences are DFQATT and SNEGSKA (reference sequence). CDR3 size: 16 residues. V dropped 3 bases and J dropped 5 bases, with 23 bases sitting between them. CDR3 nucleotides: TGCAGTGCTAGTTTCCCCCTCCAGGGTTTTGGTAACGAGCAGTACTTC. It yields the protein CSASFPLQGFGNEQYF.

This clone appeared a single time. V and J are TRBV30 and TRBJ2-1; 14 positions agree with TRBD2. The CDR3 sequence is 18 residues long. Germline V gene data show CDR1 as GTSNPN and CDR2 as SVGIG (reference sequence). The V segment lost 3 bases and the J segment 8 bases; nucleotides outside the gene matches: 15. CDR3 in DNA: TGTGCCTGGAGCACTGGACTAGCGGGAGGATTAGGATTCGATGAGCAGTTCTTC. It specifies CAWSTGLAGGLGFDEQFF.

The chain is built from TRBV9 and TRBJ1-1, with a possible D match to TRBD1 (5 bases). CDR3 length equals 15 residues. Trimming removed 0 bases at V and 4 bases at J, with 13 bases between. Germline CDR1 and CDR2: SGDLS and YYNGEE. CDR3 nucleotides: TGTGCCAGCAGCGTAGGGCTCGGGGGGACCACTGAAGCTTTCTTT. This codes for CASSVGLGGTTEAFF.

This chain joins TRBV9 and TRBJ2-5; TRBD2 is a possible D gene (5 bases). The CDR3 has 15 residues. Germline CDR1 and CDR2: SGDLS and YYNGEE. Trimming shortened V by 4 bases and J by 1 base, and 14 bases separated the two germline ends. The CDR3 sequence: CASSLEGRLQETQYF. CDR3 DNA sequence: TGTGCCAGCAGCCTCGAGGGTAGGCTCCAAGAGACCCAGTACTTC.

The chain is built from TRBV6-5 and TRBJ1-2, with D unresolved. The V end was cut by 0 bases, the J end by 8 bases, with 19 bases between. From germline, CDR1 is MNHEY and CDR2 SVGAGI. The CDR3 contains 16 residues. Written as DNA, the CDR3 is TGTGCCAGCAGTTACTCTCATCTTGGAGACCTCGGAGGCTACACCTTC. Translated: CASSYSHLGDLGGYTF.

The chain combines TRBV28 with TRBJ1-6; D ambiguous. Deletions cut 6 bases from V and 7 bases from J, with 16 bases between. This CDR3 has 15 amino acids. Germline CDR1 is MDHEN and CDR2 is SYDVKM. The CDR3: CASSLTWASNSPLHF. Written as DNA, the CDR3 is TGTGCCAGCAGCCTGACCTGGGCGTCGAATTCACCCCTCCACTTT. The full variable domain, its missing parts supplied by reference TRBV28 and TRBJ1-6, is DVKVTQSSRYLVKRTGEKVFLECVQDMDHENMFWYRQDPGLGLRLIYFSYDVKMKEKGDIPEGYSVSREKKERFSLILESASTNQTSMYLCASSLTWASNSPLHFGNGTRLTVT.

The chain uses TRBV6-4 and TRBJ2-2; the D gene is possibly TRBD1 (7 bases). The CDR3 runs to 15 residues. Trimming removed 5 bases at V and 3 bases at J, with 13 bases between. Germline CDR1 MRHNA, CDR2 SNTAGT. The CDR3 reads CASSHTGEDTGELFF. CDR3 bases: TGTGCCAGCAGTCATACAGGGGAGGACACCGGGGAGCTGTTTTTT.

This clone was observed a few times. The V and J genes are TRBV30 and TRBJ2-7; the D gene is possibly TRBD1 (5 bases). The CDR3 runs to 13 residues. Germline CDR1 reads GTSNPN; CDR2 reads SVGIG (reference sequence). Trimming cost V 2 bases and J 2 bases, with 10 bases left between them. CDR3 DNA sequence: TGTGCCTGGAGTAAAGACAGAACCTACGAGCAGTACTTC. Encoded protein: CAWSKDRTYEQYF. The entire variable domain, with the rest obtained from reference TRBV30 and TRBJ2-7, is as follows: SQTIHQWPATLVQPVGSPLSLECTVEGTSNPNLYWYRQAAGRGLQLLFYSVGIGQISSEVPQNLSASRPQDRQFILSSKKLLLSDSGFYLCAWSKDRTYEQYFGPGTRLTVT.

The chain has TRBV7-6 and TRBJ2-5, with 9 bases that match TRBD2. This CDR3 has 13 amino acids. Germline assignment: CDR1 SGHVS and CDR2 FNYEAQ. V shed 5 bases, J shed 5 bases, and the junction held 3 bases outside the gene matches. The CDR3 nucleotides read TGTGCCAGCAGCCCCGGACTAGCGGAGACCCAGTACTTC. It translates to CASSPGLAETQYF.